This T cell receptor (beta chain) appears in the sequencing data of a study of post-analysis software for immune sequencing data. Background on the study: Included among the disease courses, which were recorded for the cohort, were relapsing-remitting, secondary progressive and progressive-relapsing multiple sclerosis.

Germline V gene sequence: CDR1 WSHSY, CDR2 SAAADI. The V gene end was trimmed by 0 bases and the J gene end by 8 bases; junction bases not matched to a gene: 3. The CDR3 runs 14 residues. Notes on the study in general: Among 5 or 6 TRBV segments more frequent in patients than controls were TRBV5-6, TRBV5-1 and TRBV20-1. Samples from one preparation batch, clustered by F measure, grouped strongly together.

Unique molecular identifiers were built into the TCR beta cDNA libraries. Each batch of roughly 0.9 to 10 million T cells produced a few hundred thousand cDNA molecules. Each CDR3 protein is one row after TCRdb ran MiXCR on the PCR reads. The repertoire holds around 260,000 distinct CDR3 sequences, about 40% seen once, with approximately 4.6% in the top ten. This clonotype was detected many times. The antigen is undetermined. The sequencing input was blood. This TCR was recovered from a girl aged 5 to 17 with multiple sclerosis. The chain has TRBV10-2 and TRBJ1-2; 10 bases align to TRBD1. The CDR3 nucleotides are TGCGCCAGCAGTGAGTCGACAGGGGGCTGGGGCTACACCTTC. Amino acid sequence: CASSESTGGWGYTF.